These 8 T cell receptor beta chains share one sample of origin, sequenced in a study of blood T cells in healthy people across ages. A J-beta primer mix and a sample-barcoded 5' primer were used in a second PCR of about 6 to 12 cycles. TCRdb recomputed calls from the 5' RACE reads with MiXCR, one row per CDR3 protein. The data show about 770,000 distinct CDR3 sequences, with about 42% seen just once and roughly 19% held by the top ten. What was sequenced was blood. The receptors shown here come from a man in his sixties in good health.

The chain uses TRBV7-2 and TRBJ2-5; D gene ambiguous. In germline, CDR1 is SGHTA, CDR2 FQGNSA. V was cut by 5 bases and J by 5 bases, with 21 bases left in between. CDR3 size: 16 residues. CDR3 in DNA: TGTGCCAGCAGCCAAACCCGAGACAACCTCGGCGAGACCCAGTACTTC. This codes for CASSQTRDNLGETQYF.

This clonotype was observed a handful of times. The chain joins TRBV7-2 to TRBJ2-7; D is perhaps TRBD1 or TRBD2 (6 bases each). Germline-derived CDR1 and CDR2 are SGHTA and FQGNSA. Deletions cut 1 base from V and 0 bases from J, with 13 bases between. CDR3 length: 16 residues. The CDR3 sequence is CASSLGGTTNSYEQYF. In DNA, the CDR3 is TGTGCCAGCAGCTTAGGCGGGACAACAAACTCCTACGAGCAGTACTTC.

The chain uses TRBV10-3 and TRBJ2-7; D remains ambiguous. The germline CDR1 and CDR2 sequences are ENHRY and SYGVKD. With 3 bases removed from V and 4 bases from J, the gap between germline ends came to 19 bases. The CDR3 totals 16 residues. CDR3: CAISDPDNGNWYEQYF. Written as DNA, the CDR3 is TGTGCCATCAGTGATCCGGATAATGGGAATTGGTACGAGCAGTACTTC.

In its sample, this clonotype was seen a few times. This chain links TRBV5-5 with TRBJ2-5; no reliable D call. The CDR3 runs to 11 residues. Germline CDR1 is SGHKS and CDR2 is YYEKEE (reference sequence). Between the trimmed V and J ends, which lost 1 base and 11 bases, there was a span of 9 bases. CDR3 DNA sequence: TGTGCCAGCAGCTTGATGGAAGTGCAGTACTTC. It yields the protein CASSLMEVQYF.

This chain links TRBV4-3 with TRBJ1-2; possibly TRBD1 for D (6 bases). This CDR3 has 14 residues. With 5 bases removed from V and 3 bases from J, the gap between germline ends came to 13 bases. The germline V gene encodes CDR1 LGHNA and CDR2 YSLEER. The CDR3, as DNA: TGCGCCAGCAGCGCAAACAGGGAACACTATGGCTACACCTTC. The encoded protein is CASSANREHYGYTF.

This clonotype occurred many times. The J gene is TRBJ2-3, the V gene TRBV9, with D perhaps matching TRBD1 (6 bases). This CDR3 is 15 amino acids long. The germline CDR1 and CDR2 sequences are SGDLS and YYNGEE. V shed 0 bases and J shed 4 bases, with 12 bases lying between them. This CDR3 is CASSVAGTWADTQYF. In DNA form, the CDR3 reads TGTGCCAGCAGCGTAGCCGGGACATGGGCAGATACGCAGTATTTT. The whole variable domain, filled in from reference TRBV9 and TRBJ2-3, reads DSGVTQTPKHLITATGQRVTLRCSPRSGDLSVYWYQQSLDQGLQFLIQYYNGEERAKGNILERFSAQQFPDLHSELNLSSLELGDSALYFCASSVAGTWADTQYFGPGTRLTVL.

Details on this clonotype: Mismatch with germline at one junction end may stem from a read error. The CDR3 nucleotides read TGTGTCAGCAGTCCGACAGGGGGAGATACGCAGTATTTT. It yields the protein CVSSPTGGDTQYF. V gene TRBV12-3 or TRBV12-4 combines with J gene TRBJ2-3; 9 positions match TRBD1. This CDR3 is built from 13 residues.

V and J are TRBV5-1 and TRBJ1-4; D is uncertain. The germline CDR1 and CDR2 sequences are SGHRS and YFSETQ. The CDR3 spans 14 residues. V lost 0 bases to trimming and J lost 8 bases, with 11 bases between them. Here the CDR3 DNA reads TGCGCCAGCAGCTTGGACTCAGTGGCGGAAAAACTGTTTTTT. As protein: CASSLDSVAEKLFF.